The rows below give T cell receptor beta chains drawn from one sample of a study of T-cell reconstitution after alpha-beta-depleted transplantation in children. TCRdb re-called the PCR reads through MiXCR, storing one row per CDR3 protein. The table lists hundreds of thousands of distinct CDR3 sequences, about 8.7% of them singletons. Specimen: PBMCs, mostly from graft donor cells, collected 360 days after TCRalphabeta/CD19-depleted stem cell transplant. The receptors derive from a male patient aged 2 to 10 who had a stem cell transplant for acute myeloid leukemia, so the T cells may come from the graft donor. The CDR3 runs from the conserved cysteine through the conserved F or W. A D gene is named only where the DNA matches it firmly. The size of a clone is reported for some rows only, either as once, few or many, or as a class for expanded clones.

D gene	clone size	J gene	V gene	CDR3 length	CDR3 DNA	CDR3 protein
TRBD2	-	TRBJ2-7	TRBV20-1	13	TGCAGTGCTAGGCTAGCGGGAGTTCACGAGCAGTACTTC	CSARLAGVHEQYF
-	few	TRBJ2-5	TRBV6-5	14	TGTGCCAGCAGTTGGTATGGAGGGGCAGAGACCCAGTACTTC	CASSWYGGAETQYF
TRBD1	-	TRBJ1-6	TRBV20-1	16	TGCAGTGCTAGAGACCTCGGACAGGGGGTTTCGATACCCCTCCACTTT	CSARDLGQGVSIPLHF
-	-	TRBJ2-3	TRBV12-3/TRBV12-4	15	TGTGCCAGCAGTTTAGATTCAGGCAGCACAGATACGCAGTATTTT	CASSLDSGSTDTQYF
-	few	TRBJ1-4	TRBV18	12	TGTGCCAGCTCACCAGGGGGTGAAAAACTGTTTTTT	CASSPGGEKLFF
-	few	TRBJ2-7	TRBV11-2	15	TGTGCCAGCAGCTTAGTCAGTATAGGACCGGACGAGCAGTACTTC	CASSLVSIGPDEQYF
-	few	TRBJ1-3	TRBV10-3	12	TGTGCCATCAACGACAGGGGAAACACCATATATTTT	CAINDRGNTIYF
-	many	TRBJ1-1	TRBV5-1	15	TGCGCCAGCAGCGGTAGTAAAATACCTCCAACTGAAGCTTTCTTT	CASSGSKIPPTEAFF
TRBD1	once	TRBJ2-5	TRBV25-1	15	TGTGCCAGCAGTGTCATCCGGGACAGGAAAGAGACCCAGTACTTC	CASSVIRDRKETQYF
TRBD2	many	TRBJ2-3	TRBV29-1	15	TGCAGCGTTTCCGGTAGCGGGGGCAACACAGATACGCAGTATTTT	CSVSGSGGNTDTQYF
-	few	TRBJ1-2	TRBV5-6	14	TGTGCCAGCAGCTTGCTCCGATCCTACTATGGCTACACCTTC	CASSLLRSYYGYTF
TRBD2	few	TRBJ2-1	TRBV29-1	14	TGCAGCGTTGAGGGGACTACCCGTTACAATGAGCAGTTCTTC	CSVEGTTRYNEQFF
-	-	TRBJ1-6	TRBV15	16	TGTGCCACCAGCAGAGAAGCGGGACGGGAAAATTCACCCCTCCACTTT	CATSREAGRENSPLHF
-	many	TRBJ2-2	TRBV7-3	13	TGTGCCAGCAGCTCTACCGGTGGCGGGGAGCTGTTTTTT	CASSSTGGGELFF
-	many	TRBJ2-3	TRBV10-3	11	TGTGCCATCAGTGAGACAGATACGCAGTATTTT	CAISETDTQYF
-	many	TRBJ2-2	TRBV5-1	15	TGCGCCAGCAGCTTGGGTCCTACAAATAACGGGGAGCTGTTTTTT	CASSLGPTNNGELFF
TRBD1	few	TRBJ2-5	TRBV4-2	16	TGTGCCAGCAGTCGAGCCGGGACAGGGGTAGGAGAGACCCAGTACTTC	CASSRAGTGVGETQYF
-	many	TRBJ2-2	TRBV20-1	16	TGCAGTGCTCACAGGGGAGGCGGGGTAAAGGGCGGGGAGCTGTTTTTT	CSAHRGGGVKGGELFF
-	few	TRBJ2-5	TRBV7-2	14	TGTGCCAGCAGCTTTATGGGGGTACAAGAGACCCAGTACTTC	CASSFMGVQETQYF
TRBD2	few	TRBJ2-3	TRBV12-3/TRBV12-4	13	TGTGCCAGCGCAGCGGGGGTTGGTGATACGCAGTATTTT	CASAAGVGDTQYF
TRBD2	-	TRBJ2-3	TRBV5-1	15	TGCGCCAGCAAGGTGTCTAGCGGGGGGTACGATACGCAGTATTTT	CASKVSSGGYDTQYF
-	-	TRBJ2-6	TRBV6-1	15	TGTGCCAGCAAGACAGGGGAGGGTGGGGCCAACGTCCTGACTTTC	CASKTGEGGANVLTF
-	many	TRBJ2-7	TRBV12-3/TRBV12-4	13	TGTGCCAGCAGTTCAACTAGCTTCTACGAGCAGTACTTC	CASSSTSFYEQYF
TRBD2	few	TRBJ2-5	TRBV12-3/TRBV12-4	15	TGTGCCAGCAGTACCCAGGGGACTAGCGAAGAGACCCAGTACTTC	CASSTQGTSEETQYF
-	few	TRBJ1-6	TRBV6-1	13	TGTGCCAGCAGTGAGGAGTATAATTCACCCCTCCACTTT	CASSEEYNSPLHF
TRBD2	many	TRBJ2-7	TRBV5-5	14	TGTGCCAGCAGCGAGACTAGCGGGAACTACGAGCAGTACTTC	CASSETSGNYEQYF
-	-	TRBJ1-3	TRBV11-2	14	TGTGCCAGCAGCTTAGTGGGTCCTGGAAACACCATATATTTT	CASSLVGPGNTIYF
TRBD2	many	TRBJ2-5	TRBV10-3	15	TGTGCCACACACGGACTAGCGGAAGACCAAGAGACCCAGTACTTC	CATHGLAEDQETQYF
-	many	TRBJ2-1	TRBV15	14	TGTGCCACCAGCAGAGTAGTAACTAGAAGTGAGCAGTTCTTC	CATSRVVTRSEQFF
-	-	TRBJ2-7	TRBV13	12	TGTGCCAGCAGCTTACGGAGGGCTTCGCAGTACTTC	CASSLRRASQYF
-	-	TRBJ2-5	TRBV5-1	13	TGCGCCAGCAGCTGGGGGTCTGGAGAGACCCAGTACTTC	CASSWGSGETQYF
-	-	TRBJ2-5	TRBV6-5	13	TGTGCCAGCAGTTATCGGGGGCGGGAGACCCAGTACTTC	CASSYRGRETQYF
-	few	TRBJ1-3	TRBV4-2	18	TGTGCCAGCAGCCAAGAGGGGCAGGCCTTCCTCTCTGGAAACACCATATATTTT	CASSQEGQAFLSGNTIYF
-	many	TRBJ1-5	TRBV5-1	14	TGCGCCAGCAGCTTTTATATATTCAATCAGCCCCAGCATTTT	CASSFYIFNQPQHF
TRBD1	-	TRBJ1-2	TRBV11-1	14	TGTGCCAGCAGCGAGTCCGGGACAGGCTATGGCTACACCTTC	CASSESGTGYGYTF
-	many	TRBJ2-1	TRBV11-1	12	TGTGCCAGCAGCTTAACTAGCAATGAGCAGTTCTTC	CASSLTSNEQFF
TRBD2	-	TRBJ2-5	TRBV3-1	14	TGTGCCAGCAGCCACCTAGCGGTCAAAGAGACCCAGTACTTC	CASSHLAVKETQYF
TRBD2	-	TRBJ2-5	TRBV4-2	14	TGTGCCAGCAGCCCCGGGACTAGCGAGGAGACCCAGTACTTC	CASSPGTSEETQYF
TRBD2	few	TRBJ2-1	TRBV11-1	18	TGTGCCAGCAGCTTCGGGACTAGCGGGGGCCCCCCGTTTGATGAGCAGTTCTTC	CASSFGTSGGPPFDEQFF
TRBD1	-	TRBJ1-6	TRBV27	15	TGTGCCAGCAGCACCGGGACAGGGCTAAATTCACCCCTCCACTTT	CASSTGTGLNSPLHF
TRBD1	-	TRBJ2-6	TRBV19	16	TGTGCCACTGGGACAGGCCTTTCCTCTGGGGCCAACGTCCTGACTTTC	CATGTGLSSGANVLTF
-	-	TRBJ1-5	TRBV6-5	14	TGTGCCAGCAGTTACGATGGGACGTATCAGCCCCAGCATTTT	CASSYDGTYQPQHF
TRBD2	-	TRBJ2-7	TRBV2	13	TGTGCCAGCCGTGCGGGAGAGGTTCTCGAGCAGTACTTC	CASRAGEVLEQYF
TRBD1	many	TRBJ1-2	TRBV5-1	14	TGCGCCAGCAGCTGGAATACAGGGGACTATGGCTACACCTTC	CASSWNTGDYGYTF